This record looks at one T cell receptor (beta chain) sequence and its context. Antigen specificity is unknown. This entry comes from a study of cytomegalovirus exposure and HLA in healthy donors. Trimming at V came to 6 bases and at J to 9 bases, leaving 3 bases not matched to a gene. The germline V gene encodes CDR1 SQVTM and CDR2 ANQGSEA. The CDR3 has 11 amino acids. The repertoire was sequenced with immunoSEQ multiplex PCR; TCRdb's copy has only in-frame clones and lacks some. The table includes 120,000 or so clones, 85% detected once. Overall study results and limits: For cytomegalovirus status, the classifier reportedly gave diagnoses with high specificity and sensitivity. One later analysis, an examination of the roughly 130 validation repertoires, found that first-cohort TCR clusters tended to co-occur in them. Researchers reported that a few CMV-associated chains were confirmed in vitro as CMV antigen-specific.

The sequence came from a woman aged 25-40 years in good health and CMV-seronegative. The V gene is TRBV29-1, the J gene TRBJ2-1, with TRBD1 identical over 9 bases. The sample was PBMCs. CDR3 sequence reads: CSVQTGGEQFF. In DNA form, the CDR3 reads TGCAGCGTCCAGACAGGGGGTGAGCAGTTCTTC.